This T cell receptor beta chain comes out of a study of T cells in localized non-small cell lung cancer. Germline loops: CDR1 SGDLS, CDR2 YYNGEE. The V segment lost 0 bases and the J segment 0 bases; nucleotides outside the gene matches: 5. The CDR3 covers 16 residues. Using immunoSEQ multiplex PCR, the repertoire was profiled, and TCRdb retains in-frame clones only, with some absent. The table has 650 to 800 clones, around a fifth seen once; the top ten hold over 7.5%. This specimen consisted of lung tumor tissue, obtained before any cancer treatment. The sequence was collected from a male donor older than 55 with stage III squamous cell lung carcinoma. The V and J genes are TRBV9 and TRBJ1-1, with 7 positions matching TRBD1. CDR3 nucleotide sequence: TGTGCCAGCAGCGTAGGGGACAGTGGAATGAACACTGAAGCTTTCTTT. Its protein is CASSVGDSGMNTEAFF.